The clone carrying this T cell receptor (beta chain) was detected only a few times. Its antigen is as yet unknown. This entry belongs to a study of graft-versus-host responses after intestinal transplantation. Study overall: Recipients uniformly received anti-thymocyte globulin induction, followed by tacrolimus and steroids for around 3 years.

Study-wide results and caveats: GvH clones were identified in recipient marrow, with some first appearing in ileum or blood. With peak circulating GvH clone levels came an association with early post-transplant HvG declines.

The germline CDR1 and CDR2 sequences are MNHEY and SVGAGI. This CDR3 is built from 15 residues. V was shortened by 5 bases and J by 12 bases, with 26 bases between the two germline ends. Tissue processing of the graft released intraepithelial and lamina propria lymphocytes from it. Here immunoSEQ multiplex PCR was the method, and the copy in TCRdb shows in-frame clones only, minus some. The sample lists tens of thousands of clones; approximately 86% were seen once. The source of this sequence is a human patient who received an intestinal transplant, so some T cells may come from the graft donor. This material consisted of ileum tissue, taken 200 to 210 days after intestinal transplant. The chain has TRBV6-5 and TRBJ2-7; weak D call: TRBD1 (6 bases). The CDR3 DNA reads TGTGCCAGCAGTGCGGATCCCGGGACATCTACCCGGCGGTACTTC. Translated: CASSADPGTSTRRYF.